What follows are 7 T cell receptor beta chains derived from one specimen sequenced in a study of blood T cell repertoires in COVID-19. Here immunoSEQ multiplex PCR was the method, and the copy in TCRdb shows in-frame clones only, minus some. The top ten hold over 9.5% of the sample, which has under 200,000 clones, approximately 84% seen once. Sample: PBMCs or T cells enriched from blood (not recorded which). These receptor sequences come from a man aged 50 or older who had recovered from COVID-19.

This clone was recorded only once. This chain joins TRBV11-1 and TRBJ2-4; 11 bases map to TRBD1. V lost 5 bases to trimming and J lost 7 bases; unmatched junction nucleotides: 4. Per the germline V gene, CDR1 is SGHAT and CDR2 is FQDESV (reference sequence). This CDR3 has 14 residues. DNA of the CDR3: TGTGCCAGCAGCCGCGGACAGGGGGCTAACATTCAGTACTTC. Translated, it gives CASSRGQGANIQYF.

The gene calls are TRBV6-5 and TRBJ2-7; 9 bases are a match to TRBD1. The CDR3 extends over 13 amino acids. Trimming at V came to 4 bases and at J to 6 bases, leaving 4 bases not matched to a gene. Looked up from germline, CDR1 is MNHEY and CDR2 is SVGAGI. In nucleotides, the CDR3 is TGTGCCAGCAGTTCCCGACAGGGGGGCGAGCAGTACTTC. Translation: CASSSRQGGEQYF.

The gene calls are TRBV4-2 and TRBJ2-3; perhaps TRBD2 as D (5 bases). V was pared by 4 bases and J by 4 bases, with 15 bases between. The germline V gene encodes CDR1 LGHNA and CDR2 YNFKEQ. The CDR3 spans 15 residues. The CDR3 DNA is TGTGCCAGCAGCCCCCGAACTCCTAGCCCAGATACGCAGTATTTT. Protein product: CASSPRTPSPDTQYF.

The chain uses TRBV28 and TRBJ2-7; 8 bases line up with TRBD1. The V gene's germline CDR1 is MDHEN and CDR2 SYDVKM. This CDR3 spans 13 amino acids. V gave up 6 bases and J gave up 6 bases; unmatched junction bases: 7. The CDR3 nucleotides read TGTGCCAGCAGCCTAGACAGGGGAACCGAGCAGTACTTC. It yields the protein CASSLDRGTEQYF.

The chain employs TRBV3-1 (or the pseudogene TRBV3-2) and TRBJ1-2, with a possible D match to TRBD1 (6 bases). In germline, CDR1 is LGHDT, CDR2 YNNKEL (reference sequence). This CDR3 spans 13 amino acids. V lost 4 bases to trimming and J lost 8 bases, with 14 bases between them. Here the CDR3 DNA reads TGTGCCAGCAGCCTACAGGGCCCTCGGGGCTACACCTTC. The encoded protein is CASSLQGPRGYTF.

The gene calls are TRBV6-4 and TRBJ2-6; D uncertain. V lost 4 bases, J lost 1 base, and 11 bases lay in between. This CDR3 has 16 amino acids. Germline V gene data show CDR1 as MRHNA and CDR2 as SNTAGT. CDR3 nucleotide sequence: TGTGCCAGCAGTGTTCACTCAGGATCTGGGGCCAACGTCCTGACTTTC. Its translation: CASSVHSGSGANVLTF.

This clone has only one observation. This chain links TRBV29-1 with TRBJ2-7, with TRBD1 matching 7 bases. The junction had 0 bases not matched to a gene; V was cut back by 1 base and J by 0 bases. The CDR3 is 13 residues long. Looked up from germline, CDR1 is SQVTM and CDR2 is ANQGSEA. CDR3 region: CSVEGDSSYEQYF. The CDR3 DNA reads TGCAGCGTTGAAGGGGACAGCTCCTACGAGCAGTACTTC.